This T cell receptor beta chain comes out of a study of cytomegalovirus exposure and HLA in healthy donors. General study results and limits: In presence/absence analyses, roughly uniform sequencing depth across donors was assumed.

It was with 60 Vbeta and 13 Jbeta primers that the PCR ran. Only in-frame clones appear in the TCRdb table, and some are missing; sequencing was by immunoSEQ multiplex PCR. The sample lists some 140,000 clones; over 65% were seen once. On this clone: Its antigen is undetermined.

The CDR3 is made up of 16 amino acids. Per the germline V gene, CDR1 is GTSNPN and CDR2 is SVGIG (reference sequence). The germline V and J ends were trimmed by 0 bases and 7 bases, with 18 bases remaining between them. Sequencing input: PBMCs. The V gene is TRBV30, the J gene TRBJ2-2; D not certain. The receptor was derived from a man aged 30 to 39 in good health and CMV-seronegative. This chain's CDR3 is CAWSVPKAARNGELFF. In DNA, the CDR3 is TGTGCCTGGAGTGTACCTAAGGCAGCCAGGAACGGGGAGCTGTTTTTT.